The TCR beta chain described here comes from a study of shared clonotypes between healthy human individuals. A remark on this clone: Its cognate antigen is unknown.

At deep level, the assay was performed. Unsorted PBMC DNA was run through sequencing on ten immunoSEQ deep assay plates. In the study's own analysis: ImmunoSEQ gave junction-only sequences without quality scores, so filtering differed. Assay used: immunoSEQ multiplex PCR; TCRdb lists only in-frame clones, some missing. The D gene and trimming were derived from the DNA, and the V and J assignments and clone size from that table. The table includes a few hundred thousand clones, 70% to 80% detected once. Overall study results and limits: With few donors, the genetic and exposure-history diversity represented was limited.

V was pared by 6 bases and J by 6 bases, with 22 bases between. The CDR3 is 15 amino acids. Germline CDR1 reads SGDLS; CDR2 reads YYNGEE. The receptor comes from a woman in her 40s in good health. Some clones in this sample may be carry-over from other donors' samples. The specimen sequenced was PBMCs. The chain is built from TRBV9 and TRBJ2-7; D possibly uses TRBD1 or TRBD2 (7 bases each). CDR3 DNA sequence: TGTGCCAGCAATCCAGGGGGGGACTCATTATTCGAGCAGTACTTC. Its protein product is CASNPGGDSLFEQYF.